The entry below gives a single T cell receptor (beta chain) sequence along with its context. What it binds is not known. Since a much larger clone is just one base distant, this may be a read error. Using a J-beta primer mix together with a sample-barcoded 5' primer, a second PCR was run for about 7 to 12 cycles. TCRdb redid the calling of the 5' RACE reads with MiXCR, one entry per CDR3 protein. The sample holds approximately 810,000 distinct CDR3 sequences, 35% to 40% seen once. The data originate from a study of blood T cells in healthy people across ages. General study findings and limits: PBMCs were not sorted, which prevented a conclusive comparison of naive versus antigen-experienced cells. Significant beta diversity loss was already apparent by age approximately 42, declining roughly linearly.

CDR1 DFQATT and CDR2 SNEGSKA come from the germline V gene (reference sequence). V lost 3 bases to trimming and J lost 1 base, with 17 bases between them. This CDR3 comprises 16 residues. The chain uses TRBV20-1 and TRBJ2-3, with D possibly matching TRBD1 (6 bases). Sequenced input: blood. The receptor was derived from a man aged 18 to 35 in good health. The CDR3 coding sequence is TGCAGTGCTAGTAGGGGGAGAGGGTCCCGCACAGATACGCAGTATTTT. Amino acid sequence: CSASRGRGSRTDTQYF.